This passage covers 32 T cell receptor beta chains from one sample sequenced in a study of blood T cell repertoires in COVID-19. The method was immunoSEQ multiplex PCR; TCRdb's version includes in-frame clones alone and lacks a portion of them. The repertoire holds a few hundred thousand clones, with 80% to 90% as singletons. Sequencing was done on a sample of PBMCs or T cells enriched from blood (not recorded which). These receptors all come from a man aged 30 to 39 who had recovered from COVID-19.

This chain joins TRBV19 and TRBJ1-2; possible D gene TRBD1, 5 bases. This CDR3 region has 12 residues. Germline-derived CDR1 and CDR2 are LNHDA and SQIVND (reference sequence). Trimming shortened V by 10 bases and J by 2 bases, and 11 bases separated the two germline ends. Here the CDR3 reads CATFRVNYGYTF. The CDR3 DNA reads TGTGCCACCTTCAGGGTAAACTATGGCTACACCTTC.

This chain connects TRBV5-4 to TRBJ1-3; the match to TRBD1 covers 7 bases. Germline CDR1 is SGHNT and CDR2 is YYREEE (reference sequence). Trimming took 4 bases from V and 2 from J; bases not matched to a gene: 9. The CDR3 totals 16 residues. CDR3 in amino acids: CASSRRDSHAGNTIYF. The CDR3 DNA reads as TGTGCCAGCAGCAGGCGGGACAGCCATGCTGGAAACACCATATATTTT.

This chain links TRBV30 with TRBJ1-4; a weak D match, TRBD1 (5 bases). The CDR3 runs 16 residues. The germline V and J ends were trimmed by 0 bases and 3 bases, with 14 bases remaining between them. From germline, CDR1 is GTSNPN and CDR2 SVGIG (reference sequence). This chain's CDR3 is CAWSVKGWKANEKLFF. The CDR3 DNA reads TGTGCCTGGAGTGTAAAGGGGTGGAAGGCTAATGAAAAACTGTTTTTT.

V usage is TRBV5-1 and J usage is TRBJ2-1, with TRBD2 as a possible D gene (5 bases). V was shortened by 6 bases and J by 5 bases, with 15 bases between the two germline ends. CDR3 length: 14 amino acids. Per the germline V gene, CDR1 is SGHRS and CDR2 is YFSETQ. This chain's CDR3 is CASKSSLVDNEQFF. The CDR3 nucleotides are TGCGCCAGCAAGTCTAGCTTGGTTGACAATGAGCAGTTCTTC.

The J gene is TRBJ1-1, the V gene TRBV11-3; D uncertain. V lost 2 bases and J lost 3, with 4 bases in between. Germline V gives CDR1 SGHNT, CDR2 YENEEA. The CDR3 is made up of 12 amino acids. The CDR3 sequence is CASSLYDTEAFF. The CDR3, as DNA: TGTGCCAGCAGCTTATATGACACTGAAGCTTTCTTT.

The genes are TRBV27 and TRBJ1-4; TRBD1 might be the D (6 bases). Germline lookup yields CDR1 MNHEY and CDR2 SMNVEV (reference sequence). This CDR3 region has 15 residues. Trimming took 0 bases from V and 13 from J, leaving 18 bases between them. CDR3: CASSLSGTLSGRLFF. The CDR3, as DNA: TGTGCCAGCAGTTTATCCGGGACACTAAGCGGGAGACTGTTTTTT.

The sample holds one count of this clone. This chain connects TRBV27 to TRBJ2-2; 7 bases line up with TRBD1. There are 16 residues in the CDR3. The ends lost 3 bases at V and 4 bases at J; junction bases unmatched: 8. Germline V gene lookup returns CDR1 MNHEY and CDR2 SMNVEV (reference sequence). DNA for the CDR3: TGTGCCAGCAGTTTGGGGCAGGGGGTTGGCACCGGGGAGCTGTTTTTT. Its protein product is CASSLGQGVGTGELFF.

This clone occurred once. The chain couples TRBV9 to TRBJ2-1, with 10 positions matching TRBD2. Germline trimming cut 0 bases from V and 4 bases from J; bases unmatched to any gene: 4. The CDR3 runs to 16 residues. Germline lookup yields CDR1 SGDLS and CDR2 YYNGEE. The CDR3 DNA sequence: TGTGCCAGCAGCGTAGGGGCTAGCGGGGGATACAATGAGCAGTTCTTC. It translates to CASSVGASGGYNEQFF.

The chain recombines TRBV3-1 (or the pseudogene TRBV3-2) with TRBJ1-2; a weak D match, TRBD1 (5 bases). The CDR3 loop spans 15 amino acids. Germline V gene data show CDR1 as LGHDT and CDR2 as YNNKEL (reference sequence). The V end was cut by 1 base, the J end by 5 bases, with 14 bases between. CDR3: CASSQGGGEFYGYTF. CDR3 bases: TGTGCCAGCAGCCAAGGTGGGGGGGAGTTTTATGGCTACACCTTC.

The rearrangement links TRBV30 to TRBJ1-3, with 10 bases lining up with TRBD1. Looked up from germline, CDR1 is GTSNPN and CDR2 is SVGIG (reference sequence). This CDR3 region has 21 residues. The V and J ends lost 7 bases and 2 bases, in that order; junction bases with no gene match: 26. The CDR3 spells CAFSSRRWGQGKLWTGNTIYF. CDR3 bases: TGTGCCTTCTCATCTAGAAGGTGGGGACAGGGGAAACTCTGGACTGGAAACACCATATATTTT.

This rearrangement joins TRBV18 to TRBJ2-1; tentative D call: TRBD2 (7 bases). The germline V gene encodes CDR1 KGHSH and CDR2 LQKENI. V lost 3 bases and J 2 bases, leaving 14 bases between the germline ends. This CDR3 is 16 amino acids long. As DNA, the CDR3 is TGTGCCAGCTCACCTACGGGCGGGGGCACCTACAATGAGCAGTTCTTC. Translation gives CASSPTGGGTYNEQFF.

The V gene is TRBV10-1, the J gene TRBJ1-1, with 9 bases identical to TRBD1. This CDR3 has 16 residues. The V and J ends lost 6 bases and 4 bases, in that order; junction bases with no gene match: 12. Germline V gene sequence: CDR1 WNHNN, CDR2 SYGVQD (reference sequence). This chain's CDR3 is CASRANPGQGVTEAFF. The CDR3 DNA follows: TGCGCCAGCAGAGCAAACCCGGGACAGGGAGTCACTGAAGCTTTCTTT.

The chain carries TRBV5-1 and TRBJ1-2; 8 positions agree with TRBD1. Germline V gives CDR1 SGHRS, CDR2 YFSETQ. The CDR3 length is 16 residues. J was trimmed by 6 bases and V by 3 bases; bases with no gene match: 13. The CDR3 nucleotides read TGCGCCAGCAGCTCCCGATGGGAGTACAGGGGGGATGGCTACACCTTC. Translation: CASSSRWEYRGDGYTF.

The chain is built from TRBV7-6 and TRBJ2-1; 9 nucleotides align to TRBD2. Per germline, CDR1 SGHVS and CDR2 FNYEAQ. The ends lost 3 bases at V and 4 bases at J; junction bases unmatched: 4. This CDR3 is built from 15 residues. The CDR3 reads CASSFTAGGYNEQFF. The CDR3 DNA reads TGTGCCAGCAGCTTTACGGCGGGGGGGTACAATGAGCAGTTCTTC.

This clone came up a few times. The CDR3 region is CASSWAGGHEQYF. The CDR3 DNA is TGTGCCAGCAGCTGGGCAGGGGGCCACGAGCAGTACTTC. The rearrangement links TRBV6-5 to TRBJ2-7; TRBD1 aligns across 8 bases. The germline CDR1 and CDR2 sequences are MNHEY and SVGAGI. V gave up 6 bases and J gave up 5 bases; unmatched junction bases: 6. This CDR3 is built from 13 residues.

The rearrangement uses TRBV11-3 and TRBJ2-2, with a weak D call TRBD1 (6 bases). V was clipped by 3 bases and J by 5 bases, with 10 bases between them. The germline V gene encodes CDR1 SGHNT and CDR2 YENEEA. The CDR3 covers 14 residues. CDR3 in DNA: TGTGCCAGCAGCTTTAACAGGGAGACCGGGGAGCTGTTTTTT. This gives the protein CASSFNRETGELFF.

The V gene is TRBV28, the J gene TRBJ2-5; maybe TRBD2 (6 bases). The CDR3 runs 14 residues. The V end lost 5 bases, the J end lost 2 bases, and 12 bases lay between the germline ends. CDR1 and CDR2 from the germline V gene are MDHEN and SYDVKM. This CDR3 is CASSTRGLQETQYF. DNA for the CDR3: TGTGCCAGCAGTACCCGGGGGTTACAAGAGACCCAGTACTTC.

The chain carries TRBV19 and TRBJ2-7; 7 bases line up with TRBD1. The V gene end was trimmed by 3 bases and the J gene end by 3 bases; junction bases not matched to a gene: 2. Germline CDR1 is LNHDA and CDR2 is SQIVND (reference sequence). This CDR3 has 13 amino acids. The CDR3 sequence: CASSINRGYEQYF. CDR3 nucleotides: TGTGCCAGTAGTATTAACAGGGGCTACGAGCAGTACTTC.

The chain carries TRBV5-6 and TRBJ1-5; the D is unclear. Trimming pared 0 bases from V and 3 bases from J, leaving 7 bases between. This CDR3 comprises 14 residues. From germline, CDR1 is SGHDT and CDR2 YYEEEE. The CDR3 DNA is TGTGCCAGCAGCTTGGTAGCGGACAATCAGCCCCAGCATTTT. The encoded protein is CASSLVADNQPQHF.

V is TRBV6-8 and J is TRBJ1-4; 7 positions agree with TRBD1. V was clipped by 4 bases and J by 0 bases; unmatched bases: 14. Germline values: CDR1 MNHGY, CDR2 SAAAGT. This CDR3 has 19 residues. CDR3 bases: TGTGCCAGCAGTTCATTGATTGGAGGGGGCCATTCAACTAATGAAAAACTGTTTTTT. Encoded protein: CASSSLIGGGHSTNEKLFF.

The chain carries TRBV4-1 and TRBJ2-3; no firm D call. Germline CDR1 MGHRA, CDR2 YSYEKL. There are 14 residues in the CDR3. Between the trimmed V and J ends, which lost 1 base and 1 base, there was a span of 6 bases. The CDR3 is CASSQVTRTDTQYF. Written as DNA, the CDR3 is TGCGCCAGCAGCCAAGTTACTCGCACAGATACGCAGTATTTT.

CDR3 in DNA: TGTGCCAGCAACCGTGGGGGAGCGGGGAACGAGCAGTACTTC. This encodes CASNRGGAGNEQYF. This sequence joins TRBV6-6 and TRBJ2-7; 7 positions match TRBD2. CDR3 length equals 14 residues. Germline trimming cut 7 bases from V and 5 bases from J; bases unmatched to any gene: 11. Germline lookup yields CDR1 MNHNY and CDR2 SVGAGI (reference sequence).

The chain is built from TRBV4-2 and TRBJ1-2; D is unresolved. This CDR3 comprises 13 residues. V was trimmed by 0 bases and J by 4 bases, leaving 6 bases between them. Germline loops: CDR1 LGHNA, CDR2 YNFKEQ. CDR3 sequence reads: CASSQDKAYGYTF. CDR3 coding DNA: TGTGCCAGCAGCCAAGACAAAGCCTATGGCTACACCTTC.

CDR3 in amino acids: CASSLFLGSSPLHF. CDR3 sequence (DNA): TGTGCCAGCAGTCTCTTCCTGGGCAGTTCACCCCTCCACTTT. The chain recombines TRBV2 with TRBJ1-6; D ambiguous. Germline lookup yields CDR1 SNHLY and CDR2 FYNNEI. Trimming removed 5 bases at V and 9 bases at J, with 14 bases between. The CDR3 consists of 14 residues.

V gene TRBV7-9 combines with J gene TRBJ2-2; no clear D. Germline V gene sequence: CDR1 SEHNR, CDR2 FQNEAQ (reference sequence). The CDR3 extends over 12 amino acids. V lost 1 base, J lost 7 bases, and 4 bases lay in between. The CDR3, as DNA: TGTGCCAGCAGCTTAGAATACGGGGAGCTGTTTTTT. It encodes CASSLEYGELFF.

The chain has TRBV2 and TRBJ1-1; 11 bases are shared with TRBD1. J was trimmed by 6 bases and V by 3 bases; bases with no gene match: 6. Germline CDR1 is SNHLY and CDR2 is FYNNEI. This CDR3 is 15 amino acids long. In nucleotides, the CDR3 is TGTGCCAGCAGTGAGTGGACAGGGGGCGCCTCTGAAGCTTTCTTT. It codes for CASSEWTGGASEAFF.

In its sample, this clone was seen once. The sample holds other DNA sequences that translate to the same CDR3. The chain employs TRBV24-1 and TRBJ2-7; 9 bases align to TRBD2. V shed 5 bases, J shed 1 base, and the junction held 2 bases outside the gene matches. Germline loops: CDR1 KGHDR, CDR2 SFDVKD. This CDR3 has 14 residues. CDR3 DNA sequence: TGTGCCACCAGTGCTGCGGGGGGGTCCTACGAGCAGTACTTC. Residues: CATSAAGGSYEQYF.

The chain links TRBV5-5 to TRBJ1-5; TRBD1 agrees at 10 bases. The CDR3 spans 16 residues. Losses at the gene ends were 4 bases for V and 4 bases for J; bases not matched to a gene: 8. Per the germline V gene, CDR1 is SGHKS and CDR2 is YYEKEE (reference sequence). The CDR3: CASSLRTGGGNQPQHF. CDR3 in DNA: TGTGCCAGCAGCCTCAGGACAGGGGGGGGAAATCAGCCCCAGCATTTT.

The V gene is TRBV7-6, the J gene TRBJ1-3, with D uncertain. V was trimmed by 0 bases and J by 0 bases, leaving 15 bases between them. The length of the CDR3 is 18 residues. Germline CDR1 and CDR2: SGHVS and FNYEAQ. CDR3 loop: CASSLALQQMTSGNTIYF. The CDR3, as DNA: TGTGCCAGCAGCTTAGCGCTTCAACAGATGACCTCTGGAAACACCATATATTTT.

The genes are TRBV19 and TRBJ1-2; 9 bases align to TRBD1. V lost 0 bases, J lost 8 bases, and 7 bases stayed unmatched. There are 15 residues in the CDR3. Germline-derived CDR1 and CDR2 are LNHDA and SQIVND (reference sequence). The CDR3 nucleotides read TGTGCCAGTAGTATAGATCACCGGGACAGGGTCGGCTACACCTTC. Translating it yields CASSIDHRDRVGYTF.

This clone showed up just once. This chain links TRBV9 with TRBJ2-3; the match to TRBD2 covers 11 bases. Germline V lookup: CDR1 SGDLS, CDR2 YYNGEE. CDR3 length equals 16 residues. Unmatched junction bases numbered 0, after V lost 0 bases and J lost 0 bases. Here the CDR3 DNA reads TGTGCCAGCAGCGTAGCTAGCGGGGGGAGCACAGATACGCAGTATTTT. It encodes CASSVASGGSTDTQYF. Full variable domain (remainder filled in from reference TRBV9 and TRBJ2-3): DSGVTQTPKHLITATGQRVTLRCSPRSGDLSVYWYQQSLDQGLQFLIQYYNGEERAKGNILERFSAQQFPDLHSELNLSSLELGDSALYFCASSVASGGSTDTQYFGPGTRLTVL.

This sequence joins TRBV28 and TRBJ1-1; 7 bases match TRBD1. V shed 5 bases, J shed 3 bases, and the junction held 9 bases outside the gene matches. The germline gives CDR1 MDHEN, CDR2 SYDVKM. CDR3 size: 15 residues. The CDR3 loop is CASSAPTGADTEAFF. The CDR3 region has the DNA TGTGCCAGCAGTGCCCCAACAGGGGCTGACACTGAAGCTTTCTTT.